The rows below give T cell receptor beta chains drawn from one sample of a study of cytomegalovirus exposure and HLA in healthy donors. Profiled with immunoSEQ multiplex PCR; TCRdb holds only in-frame clones, not every one. The repertoire holds over 200,000 clones, with around 85% as singletons. Sequencing was carried out using PBMCs. The source of these receptors is a human donor in good health. The conserved cysteine and the conserved F or W are not part of the CDR3 here. Clone size appears in some rows only: once, few, many, or a class for an expanded clone.

v_gene: TRBV5-4; len: 12; j_gene: TRBJ2-5; abundance: -; CDR3aa: ASTSGSPGETQY
v_gene: TRBV29-1; len: 10; j_gene: TRBJ2-7; abundance: -; CDR3aa: SVSGLATEQY
v_gene: TRBV10-3; len: 11; j_gene: TRBJ1-1; abundance: -; CDR3aa: AVSYSGNTEAF
v_gene: TRBV2; len: 13; j_gene: TRBJ2-1; abundance: -; CDR3aa: ASNYAGLANNEQF
v_gene: TRBV4-1; len: 11; j_gene: TRBJ1-1; abundance: few; CDR3aa: ASSAAGGTEAF
v_gene: TRBV28; len: 13; j_gene: TRBJ2-2; abundance: -; CDR3aa: ASKTGGRGTGELF
v_gene: TRBV7-6; len: 14; j_gene: TRBJ1-4; abundance: once; CDR3aa: ASSLGGGKTNEKLF
v_gene: TRBV19; len: 14; j_gene: TRBJ2-1; abundance: -; CDR3aa: ASSIVGQGGYNEQF
v_gene: TRBV25-1; len: 11; j_gene: TRBJ1-2; abundance: -; CDR3aa: ASSVTGGYGYT
v_gene: TRBV9; len: 13; j_gene: TRBJ2-2; abundance: -; CDR3aa: ASSVAGTSTGELF
v_gene: TRBV4-1; len: 17; j_gene: TRBJ1-1; abundance: few; CDR3aa: ASSQDQPDRRDLNTEAF
v_gene: TRBV4-1; len: 13; j_gene: TRBJ1-1; abundance: -; CDR3aa: ASSPTGRVDTEAF
v_gene: TRBV11-1; len: 12; j_gene: TRBJ2-7; abundance: -; CDR3aa: ASKPSLLSYEQY
v_gene: TRBV5-4; len: 11; j_gene: TRBJ1-1; abundance: -; CDR3aa: ASSFSDTTEAF
v_gene: TRBV5-1; len: 13; j_gene: TRBJ2-3; abundance: -; CDR3aa: ASSLGMGSADTQY
v_gene: TRBV4-3; len: 14; j_gene: TRBJ2-2; abundance: -; CDR3aa: ASSQGAGGATGELF
v_gene: TRBV7-9; len: 11; j_gene: TRBJ1-5; abundance: -; CDR3aa: ASSSQGPKPQH
v_gene: TRBV28; len: 16; j_gene: TRBJ1-1; abundance: -; CDR3aa: ASPRGGQGTPKNTEAF
v_gene: TRBV18; len: 16; j_gene: TRBJ2-2; abundance: -; CDR3aa: ASSPSSLAGAQTGELF
v_gene: TRBV7-2; len: 15; j_gene: TRBJ2-3; abundance: -; CDR3aa: ASSLAYNGRGADTQY
v_gene: TRBV7-9; len: 15; j_gene: TRBJ2-5; abundance: -; CDR3aa: ASSLGVGLAYEETQY
v_gene: TRBV27; len: 13; j_gene: TRBJ2-7; abundance: -; CDR3aa: ASRTTGKGFYEQY
v_gene: TRBV5-4; len: 14; j_gene: TRBJ2-7; abundance: -; CDR3aa: ASSPAGGASSYEQY
v_gene: TRBV27; len: 12; j_gene: TRBJ1-2; abundance: -; CDR3aa: ASSVSPGVRGYT
v_gene: TRBV6-5; len: 12; j_gene: TRBJ1-4; abundance: -; CDR3aa: ASRETGGGEKLF
v_gene: TRBV11-2; len: 13; j_gene: TRBJ1-4; abundance: few; CDR3aa: ASSLDGVRGGKLF
v_gene: TRBV7-9; len: 10; j_gene: TRBJ2-2; abundance: once; CDR3aa: ASSPFTGELF
v_gene: TRBV7-2; len: 13; j_gene: TRBJ2-1; abundance: -; CDR3aa: ASSLDRGSYNEQF
v_gene: TRBV7-9; len: 13; j_gene: TRBJ1-1; abundance: -; CDR3aa: ASSLGQGINTEAF
v_gene: TRBV7-2; len: 13; j_gene: TRBJ2-7; abundance: -; CDR3aa: ASSLISGRGSEQY
v_gene: TRBV23-1; len: 11; j_gene: TRBJ2-7; abundance: -; CDR3aa: ASSHYPGYEQY
v_gene: TRBV2; len: 13; j_gene: TRBJ1-4; abundance: -; CDR3aa: ASSVQAVHNEKLF
v_gene: TRBV6-6; len: 12; j_gene: TRBJ1-6; abundance: -; CDR3aa: ASSSSRGDSPLH
v_gene: TRBV29-1; len: 10; j_gene: TRBJ1-2; abundance: -; CDR3aa: SVGEGGYGYT
v_gene: TRBV5-1; len: 13; j_gene: TRBJ2-6; abundance: few; CDR3aa: ASSTDRAGANVLT
v_gene: TRBV18; len: 14; j_gene: TRBJ2-3; abundance: -; CDR3aa: ASSPLAGGPGDTQY
v_gene: TRBV4-1; len: 15; j_gene: TRBJ1-2; abundance: -; CDR3aa: ASSLLQGEPPNYGYT
v_gene: TRBV19; len: 12; j_gene: TRBJ2-1; abundance: -; CDR3aa: ATSRTGGYNEQF
v_gene: TRBV10-3; len: 14; j_gene: TRBJ2-7; abundance: -; CDR3aa: AISEWGTGGTYEQY
v_gene: TRBV6-5; len: 11; j_gene: TRBJ1-2; abundance: once; CDR3aa: ASSLTGLYGYT
v_gene: TRBV15; len: 13; j_gene: TRBJ2-3; abundance: -; CDR3aa: ATSRDLLAADTQY
v_gene: TRBV27; len: 13; j_gene: TRBJ1-3; abundance: -; CDR3aa: ASSLQAASGNTIY
v_gene: TRBV13; len: 11; j_gene: TRBJ2-1; abundance: -; CDR3aa: ASSLIGVDEQF
v_gene: TRBV4-1; len: 14; j_gene: TRBJ2-3; abundance: -; CDR3aa: ASSQDWGLATDTQY